Listed below are T cell receptor beta chains from one sample, sequenced in a study of identical twins. TCRdb reanalysed the 5' RACE reads using MiXCR and keeps one entry per CDR3 protein. The table shows roughly 1,500,000 distinct CDR3 sequences, with roughly a third occurring only once. Sequenced material: cord blood. The receptors shown here come from a newborn girl in good health. CDR3s include the opening cysteine and the closing phenylalanine or tryptophan. The order of the fields is CDR3 length, V gene, clone size, J gene, D gene, CDR3 DNA, CDR3 protein. D genes are given only for firm matches. Clone size, where shown, is once, few, many, or a class for clones that have expanded.

cdr3_length: 15; v_call: TRBV19; clone_size: NA; j_call: TRBJ1-1; d_call: NA; cdr3_nt: TGTGCCAGTAGTCCCTTGAAGGGGGGCCTCACTGAAGCTTTCTTT; cdr3_aa: CASSPLKGGLTEAFF
cdr3_length: 15; v_call: TRBV10-3; clone_size: many; j_call: TRBJ2-5; d_call: TRBD1; cdr3_nt: TGTGCCATCAGTGAGTTGGGGACAGGGAGTGAGACCCAGTACTTC; cdr3_aa: CAISELGTGSETQYF
cdr3_length: 15; v_call: TRBV29-1; clone_size: few; j_call: TRBJ1-1; d_call: TRBD1; cdr3_nt: TGCAGCGTTTTATTCCGACAGGGGCGAAACACTGAAGCTTTCTTT; cdr3_aa: CSVLFRQGRNTEAFF
cdr3_length: 14; v_call: TRBV20-1; clone_size: few; j_call: TRBJ1-5; d_call: TRBD1; cdr3_nt: TGCAGTGCTAGGACACAGGGGGCGGTCCAGCCCCAGCATTTT; cdr3_aa: CSARTQGAVQPQHF
cdr3_length: 15; v_call: TRBV5-5; clone_size: NA; j_call: TRBJ1-5; d_call: NA; cdr3_nt: TGTGCCAGCAGCTTGGGGGGCCCGCTGCGGCAGCCCCAGCATTTT; cdr3_aa: CASSLGGPLRQPQHF
cdr3_length: 13; v_call: TRBV27; clone_size: NA; j_call: TRBJ2-1; d_call: TRBD2; cdr3_nt: TGTGCCAGCACTCCCTGGGGGGGAGGTGAGCAGTTCTTC; cdr3_aa: CASTPWGGGEQFF
cdr3_length: 17; v_call: TRBV20-1; clone_size: few; j_call: TRBJ2-3; d_call: NA; cdr3_nt: TGCAGTGCTAGAGCTTCCCCCGGGGCGGGAAGCACAGATACGCAGTATTTT; cdr3_aa: CSARASPGAGSTDTQYF
cdr3_length: 15; v_call: TRBV4-1; clone_size: NA; j_call: TRBJ2-1; d_call: NA; cdr3_nt: TGCGCCAGCAGCCGAGAAGACAGGCCACTGGATGAGCAGTTCTTC; cdr3_aa: CASSREDRPLDEQFF
cdr3_length: 11; v_call: TRBV29-1; clone_size: NA; j_call: TRBJ1-2; d_call: NA; cdr3_nt: TGCAGCGTTGATTCGGGGTGGGGCTACACCTTC; cdr3_aa: CSVDSGWGYTF
cdr3_length: 15; v_call: TRBV14; clone_size: NA; j_call: TRBJ2-4; d_call: NA; cdr3_nt: TGTGCCAGCAGCCAAGTCCAAGGGCCGAAAAACATTCAGTACTTC; cdr3_aa: CASSQVQGPKNIQYF
cdr3_length: 16; v_call: TRBV13; clone_size: few; j_call: TRBJ2-5; d_call: NA; cdr3_nt: TGTGCCAGCAGCTTAAATGCCCAGGCTGGGGGAGAGACCCAGTACTTC; cdr3_aa: CASSLNAQAGGETQYF
cdr3_length: 17; v_call: TRBV5-5; clone_size: NA; j_call: TRBJ2-7; d_call: TRBD1; cdr3_nt: TGTGCCAGCAGCTTGGGACCCATCGGGACAGTCTCCTACGAGCAGTACTTC; cdr3_aa: CASSLGPIGTVSYEQYF
cdr3_length: 16; v_call: TRBV12-3/TRBV12-4; clone_size: once; j_call: TRBJ2-1; d_call: TRBD1; cdr3_nt: TGTGCCAGCAGTCGACCCGGGACAGGGACCTACAATGAGCAGTTCTTC; cdr3_aa: CASSRPGTGTYNEQFF
cdr3_length: 12; v_call: TRBV4-1; clone_size: NA; j_call: TRBJ1-4; d_call: NA; cdr3_nt: TGCGCCAGCAGCCAAGTTGTCAGCCGACTGTTTTTT; cdr3_aa: CASSQVVSRLFF
cdr3_length: 16; v_call: TRBV2; clone_size: few; j_call: TRBJ1-1; d_call: NA; cdr3_nt: TGTGCCAGCAGCGAAAGGGTCGCCGCGACGAACACTGAAGCTTTCTTT; cdr3_aa: CASSERVAATNTEAFF
cdr3_length: 17; v_call: TRBV12-5; clone_size: NA; j_call: TRBJ2-2; d_call: TRBD1; cdr3_nt: TGTGCTAGTGGTTTGGTACGGGACAGGGTTGCCGACGGGGAGCTGTTTTTT; cdr3_aa: CASGLVRDRVADGELFF
cdr3_length: 17; v_call: TRBV13; clone_size: few; j_call: TRBJ2-5; d_call: TRBD1; cdr3_nt: TGTGCCAGCAGCTTTTACCCTCCGGGACAGGGGGGGGAGACCCAGTACTTC; cdr3_aa: CASSFYPPGQGGETQYF
cdr3_length: 14; v_call: TRBV4-1; clone_size: many; j_call: TRBJ1-1; d_call: NA; cdr3_nt: TGCGCCAGCAGCCAAGGACACATGAACACTGAAGCTTTCTTT; cdr3_aa: CASSQGHMNTEAFF
cdr3_length: 14; v_call: TRBV2; clone_size: NA; j_call: TRBJ2-5; d_call: NA; cdr3_nt: TGTGCCAGCAGTGAATGGAGACTGGGCGAGACCCAGTACTTC; cdr3_aa: CASSEWRLGETQYF
cdr3_length: 18; v_call: TRBV7-9; clone_size: once; j_call: TRBJ1-3; d_call: TRBD1; cdr3_nt: TGTGCCAGCAGCTGGTCCTCGGGACAGCCCTTCTCTGGAAACACCATATATTTT; cdr3_aa: CASSWSSGQPFSGNTIYF
cdr3_length: 15; v_call: TRBV2; clone_size: NA; j_call: TRBJ2-3; d_call: TRBD2; cdr3_nt: TGTGCCAGCAGTGAGGGGGGACTACACACAGATACGCAGTATTTT; cdr3_aa: CASSEGGLHTDTQYF
cdr3_length: 16; v_call: TRBV15; clone_size: NA; j_call: TRBJ2-7; d_call: TRBD2; cdr3_nt: TGTGCCACCAGCAGGGATGGGACTAGAACTTGGTACGAGCAGTACTTC; cdr3_aa: CATSRDGTRTWYEQYF
cdr3_length: 15; v_call: TRBV6-6; clone_size: NA; j_call: TRBJ2-7; d_call: TRBD2; cdr3_nt: TGTGCCAGCAGTCAACTCCGGACTAGGGCCTACGAGCAGTACTTC; cdr3_aa: CASSQLRTRAYEQYF
cdr3_length: 14; v_call: TRBV5-1; clone_size: NA; j_call: TRBJ1-6; d_call: TRBD1; cdr3_nt: TGCGCCAGCAGGCCGACAGGGCTGGATTCACCCCTCCACTTT; cdr3_aa: CASRPTGLDSPLHF
cdr3_length: 15; v_call: TRBV20-1; clone_size: NA; j_call: TRBJ1-4; d_call: NA; cdr3_nt: TGCAGTGCTAGAGATGTGGGGGGCGCTTTTGGAAAACTGTTTTTT; cdr3_aa: CSARDVGGAFGKLFF
cdr3_length: 14; v_call: TRBV4-1; clone_size: many; j_call: TRBJ2-7; d_call: TRBD1; cdr3_nt: TGTGCCAGCAGCCAAGGGACAGGGGACTACGAGCAGTACTTC; cdr3_aa: CASSQGTGDYEQYF
cdr3_length: 17; v_call: TRBV3-1; clone_size: few; j_call: TRBJ1-1; d_call: NA; cdr3_nt: TGTGCCAGCAGCCAAGACCAGTTTTTGGGTTTGAACACTGAAGCTTTCTTT; cdr3_aa: CASSQDQFLGLNTEAFF
cdr3_length: 15; v_call: TRBV25-1; clone_size: NA; j_call: TRBJ2-5; d_call: NA; cdr3_nt: TGTGCCAGCAGTGGGCTCGGCGGGCCTCAAGAGACCCAGTACTTC; cdr3_aa: CASSGLGGPQETQYF
cdr3_length: 13; v_call: TRBV3-1; clone_size: NA; j_call: TRBJ1-1; d_call: NA; cdr3_nt: TGTGCCAGCAGGCCGCTATTTCGTGGGGGGGCTTTCTTT; cdr3_aa: CASRPLFRGGAFF
cdr3_length: 14; v_call: TRBV21-1; clone_size: NA; j_call: TRBJ1-2; d_call: NA; cdr3_nt: TGTGCCAGCAGCAGACAGGGGGCGAGCTGTGGCTACACCTTC; cdr3_aa: CASSRQGASCGYTF
cdr3_length: 13; v_call: TRBV25-1; clone_size: few; j_call: TRBJ1-2; d_call: NA; cdr3_nt: TGTGCCAGCAGTGATTGGTATCTAAGAGGCTACACCTTC; cdr3_aa: CASSDWYLRGYTF
cdr3_length: 17; v_call: TRBV27; clone_size: few; j_call: TRBJ2-3; d_call: NA; cdr3_nt: TGTGCCAGCAGTTCCAGGCCCCACAGGTCTGCTACAGATACGCAGTATTTT; cdr3_aa: CASSSRPHRSATDTQYF
cdr3_length: 11; v_call: TRBV5-1; clone_size: NA; j_call: TRBJ2-5; d_call: NA; cdr3_nt: TGCGCCAGTAGATCCGGGCCTGAGCAGTACTTC; cdr3_aa: CASRSGPEQYF
cdr3_length: 15; v_call: TRBV4-1; clone_size: few; j_call: TRBJ2-5; d_call: NA; cdr3_nt: TGCGCCAGCAGCCCCCTCCCCATGACGCCCGAGACCCAGTACTTC; cdr3_aa: CASSPLPMTPETQYF
cdr3_length: 16; v_call: TRBV7-9; clone_size: NA; j_call: TRBJ2-3; d_call: TRBD2; cdr3_nt: TGTGTCAGCAGCTTACTAGCGGGGGGGCTCACAGATACGCAGTATTTT; cdr3_aa: CVSSLLAGGLTDTQYF
cdr3_length: 15; v_call: TRBV19; clone_size: NA; j_call: TRBJ2-3; d_call: NA; cdr3_nt: TGTGCCAGTAGGACGACTAGATCTTCCGCAGATACGCAGTATTTT; cdr3_aa: CASRTTRSSADTQYF
cdr3_length: 17; v_call: TRBV7-2; clone_size: few; j_call: TRBJ2-3; d_call: TRBD2; cdr3_nt: TGTGCCAGCAGCGCCTCCGGACTAGCGGGTCTCACAGATACGCAGTATTTT; cdr3_aa: CASSASGLAGLTDTQYF
cdr3_length: 12; v_call: TRBV5-5; clone_size: few; j_call: TRBJ2-3; d_call: TRBD2; cdr3_nt: TGTGCCAGCAGCTTGGCAGCGGGAACGCAGTATTTT; cdr3_aa: CASSLAAGTQYF
cdr3_length: 14; v_call: TRBV20-1; clone_size: NA; j_call: TRBJ2-1; d_call: TRBD1; cdr3_nt: TGCAGTGCTAGAGGAGGGGGCTCCAGGGATGAGCAGTTCTTC; cdr3_aa: CSARGGGSRDEQFF
cdr3_length: 16; v_call: TRBV7-9; clone_size: few; j_call: TRBJ2-7; d_call: NA; cdr3_nt: TGTGCCAGCAGCTTAGTCGGGAGGGGGCCTTCCTACGAGCAGTACTTC; cdr3_aa: CASSLVGRGPSYEQYF
cdr3_length: 13; v_call: TRBV9; clone_size: NA; j_call: TRBJ2-7; d_call: TRBD2; cdr3_nt: TGTGCCAGCCCCTTGGGGGGGTCCTACGAGCAGTACTTC; cdr3_aa: CASPLGGSYEQYF
cdr3_length: 15; v_call: TRBV6-6; clone_size: NA; j_call: TRBJ2-7; d_call: TRBD1; cdr3_nt: TGTGCCAGCAGTTTACAGGGGGCGATGGGATACGAGCAGTACTTC; cdr3_aa: CASSLQGAMGYEQYF
cdr3_length: 16; v_call: TRBV28; clone_size: NA; j_call: TRBJ2-4; d_call: NA; cdr3_nt: TGTGCCAGCAGTTTGACAGATAGTAGTCCCAAAAACATTCAGTACTTC; cdr3_aa: CASSLTDSSPKNIQYF
cdr3_length: 16; v_call: TRBV9; clone_size: NA; j_call: TRBJ2-7; d_call: TRBD2; cdr3_nt: TGTGCCAGCAGCGTAGCTGAGGTAGCGGGCCACAATGAGCAGTACTTC; cdr3_aa: CASSVAEVAGHNEQYF
cdr3_length: 15; v_call: TRBV20-1; clone_size: NA; j_call: TRBJ2-1; d_call: TRBD2; cdr3_nt: TGCAGTGCTAGGGAAGCGGGGTTAGGGTACAATGAGCAGTTCTTC; cdr3_aa: CSAREAGLGYNEQFF